What follows are 30 T cell receptor beta chains derived from one specimen sequenced in a study of neoadjuvant anti-PD-1 for oral cavity cancer. Generated by immunoSEQ multiplex PCR, the TCRdb table keeps only in-frame clones and is missing some. The data contain nearly 10,000 clones, roughly 62% of them seen just once; the ten biggest clones take up about 4.8%. Indicated time point: after neoadjuvant nivolumab, at surgical resection. The starting material was PBMCs, obtained after nivolumab (anti-PD-1) treatment. These receptors originate from a person aged 35-80 years with oral cavity squamous cell carcinoma.

V and J are TRBV27 and TRBJ2-1; 8 bases align to TRBD2. This CDR3 has 15 residues. V shed 3 bases, J shed 3 bases, and the junction held 4 bases outside the gene matches. Germline V CDR1 and CDR2: MNHEY, SMNVEV (reference sequence). The CDR3 DNA is TGTGCCAGCAGTTTTCGGGGGGGGAACTACAATGAGCAGTTCTTC. This translates into CASSFRGGNYNEQFF.

This clone has more than one count but fewer than ten. The chain has TRBV4-1 and TRBJ1-5; TRBD1 matches at 9 bases. The CDR3 has 16 residues. Germline trimming cut 8 bases from V and 5 bases from J; bases unmatched to any gene: 13. In germline, CDR1 is MGHRA, CDR2 YSYEKL. CDR3 sequence: CASSPRGQGPDQPQHF. The CDR3 coding sequence is TGCGCCAGCTCCCCGCGGGGACAGGGTCCCGATCAGCCCCAGCATTTT.

The chain recombines TRBV5-1 with TRBJ2-1; 8 bases agree with TRBD2. The germline CDR1 and CDR2 sequences are SGHRS and YFSETQ. The CDR3 loop spans 13 amino acids. V lost 7 bases, J lost 10 bases, and 10 bases stayed unmatched. The CDR3 protein is CASGSGGPEEQFF. The CDR3 coding sequence is TGCGCCAGCGGTTCGGGAGGGCCGGAAGAGCAGTTCTTC.

The chain employs TRBV7-9 and TRBJ2-2; D gene uncertain. Trimming removed 0 bases from V and 4 bases from J, with 6 bases in between. From germline, CDR1 is SEHNR and CDR2 FQNEAQ (reference sequence). The CDR3 sequence is 14 residues long. The CDR3 here is CASSLASPTGELFF. In DNA form, the CDR3 reads TGTGCCAGCAGCTTAGCAAGCCCCACCGGGGAGCTGTTTTTT.

The J gene is TRBJ2-2, the V gene TRBV6-6, with 10 bases aligning to TRBD2. CDR1 and CDR2 from the germline V gene are MNHNY and SVGAGI (reference sequence). With 10 bases clipped from V and 7 bases from J, the junction kept 15 bases outside the gene matches. The CDR3 is 16 amino acids. In nucleotides, the CDR3 is TGTGCCACTACCGACAGCGGGAGGGCCTCGGGCGGGGAGCTGTTTTTT. This sequence encodes CATTDSGRASGGELFF.

V usage is TRBV5-1 and J usage is TRBJ2-3; 7 bases line up with TRBD1. Germline V gene lookup returns CDR1 SGHRS and CDR2 YFSETQ. The CDR3 has 14 amino acids. J gave up 2 bases and V 7 bases, and 7 bases lay outside the gene matches. The CDR3 loop is CASSRTGDTDTQYF. In DNA form, the CDR3 reads TGCGCCAGCTCACGGACAGGTGACACAGATACGCAGTATTTT.

This clone has only a few counts. The V gene is TRBV5-6, the J gene TRBJ1-2; D not resolved. CDR3 length equals 15 residues. CDR1 SGHDT and CDR2 YYEEEE come from the germline V gene. Between the trimmed V and J ends, which lost 4 bases and 6 bases, there was a span of 19 bases. In DNA, the CDR3 is TGTGCCAGCAGCCCGGTCGGGGATTTTGGGAATGGCTACACCTTC. Translation gives CASSPVGDFGNGYTF.

The chain has TRBV27 and TRBJ1-6; D is unclear. Germline V gene sequence: CDR1 MNHEY, CDR2 SMNVEV (reference sequence). The CDR3 runs 14 residues. The V gene lost 7 bases and the J gene lost 7 bases, with 14 bases spanning the gap. DNA of the CDR3: TGTGCCAGCATGGTCGTAAAAGTCAATTCACCCCTCCACTTT. The encoded protein is CASMVVKVNSPLHF.

The chain combines TRBV7-6 with TRBJ2-1, with D unclear. Trimming cost V 0 bases and J 10 bases, with 4 bases left between them. The CDR3 has 11 residues. Germline-derived CDR1 and CDR2 are SGHVS and FNYEAQ. The CDR3 sequence is CASSLAWEQFF. The CDR3 coding sequence is TGTGCCAGCAGCTTAGCCTGGGAGCAGTTCTTC.

This clone has only a few counts. The CDR3 reads CASSSGQGDGYTF. In nucleotides, the CDR3 is TGTGCCAGCTCATCCGGACAGGGGGATGGCTACACCTTC. This chain links TRBV18 with TRBJ1-2, with 10 bases matching TRBD1. With 5 bases clipped from V and 6 bases from J, the junction kept 3 bases outside the gene matches. From germline, CDR1 is KGHSH and CDR2 LQKENI. The CDR3 sequence is 13 residues long.

The chain carries TRBV19 and TRBJ1-5; no reliable D call. Germline V gene data show CDR1 as LNHDA and CDR2 as SQIVND (reference sequence). V shed 7 bases and J shed 0 bases, with 10 bases lying between them. The CDR3 has 14 amino acids. In DNA, the CDR3 is TGTGCCAGTATCGAGGGAAATAGCAATCAGCCCCAGCATTTT. This encodes CASIEGNSNQPQHF. Complete variable domain (other parts from reference TRBV19 and TRBJ1-5): DGGITQSPKYLFRKEGQNVTLSCEQNLNHDAMYWYRQDPGQGLRLIYYSQIVNDFQKGDIAEGYSVSREKKESFPLTVTSAQKNPTAFYLCASIEGNSNQPQHFGDGTRLSIL.

The chain is built from TRBV4-1 and TRBJ1-1; possible D gene TRBD1, 6 bases. Between the trimmed V and J ends, which lost 3 bases and 6 bases, there was a span of 14 bases. CDR3 length: 14 residues. The germline CDR1 and CDR2 sequences are MGHRA and YSYEKL. The CDR3 spells CASSHIQGSPEAFF. The CDR3 region has the DNA TGCGCCAGCAGCCATATACAGGGATCTCCTGAAGCTTTCTTT.

The genes are TRBV29-1 and TRBJ2-1; D gene uncertain. CDR1 SQVTM and CDR2 ANQGSEA come from the germline V gene. The V end lost 1 base, the J end lost 9 bases, and 10 bases lay between the germline ends. This CDR3 spans 12 amino acids. Here the CDR3 reads CSVEAKGIEQFF. For the CDR3, the DNA is TGCAGCGTTGAAGCGAAGGGTATTGAGCAGTTCTTC.

This chain links TRBV5-6 with TRBJ2-5; 9 bases align to TRBD1. CDR1 is SGHDT, CDR2 YYEEEE, per germline. The CDR3 has 15 amino acids. V lost 3 bases to trimming and J lost 4 bases; unmatched junction nucleotides: 7. CDR3 residues: CASSSRDRVAETQYF. The CDR3 DNA follows: TGTGCCAGCAGCTCACGGGACAGGGTAGCAGAGACCCAGTACTTC.

The chain has TRBV27 and TRBJ1-2; D ambiguous. V was shortened by 1 base and J by 2 bases, with 14 bases between the two germline ends. The V gene's germline CDR1 is MNHEY and CDR2 SMNVEV (reference sequence). This CDR3 spans 16 amino acids. Here the CDR3 DNA reads TGTGCCAGCAGTTTATTGGAGGGAGGGTTGAACTATGGCTACACCTTC. Protein product: CASSLLEGGLNYGYTF.

The chain uses TRBV6-1 and TRBJ2-2; TRBD2 agrees at 11 bases. J gave up 1 base and V 3 bases, and 7 bases lay outside the gene matches. The V gene's germline CDR1 is MNHNS and CDR2 SASEGT. The length of the CDR3 is 18 residues. The CDR3: CASSDRLAGGQNTGELFF. The CDR3 DNA sequence: TGTGCCAGCAGTGATCGGCTAGCGGGGGGCCAGAACACCGGGGAGCTGTTTTTT.

The gene calls are TRBV27 and TRBJ1-2, with 7 bases that match TRBD1. Unmatched junction bases numbered 8, after V lost 2 bases and J lost 5 bases. This CDR3 contains 15 residues. CDR1 is MNHEY and CDR2 is SMNVEV in the germline V gene (reference sequence). CDR3 amino acids: CASSLRHRGKYGYTF. For the CDR3, the DNA is TGTGCCAGCAGTTTAAGGCACAGGGGAAAATATGGCTACACCTTC.

This clone was seen a few times. The J gene is TRBJ2-7, the V gene TRBV5-8; D uncertain. Germline CDR1 is SGHTS and CDR2 is YDEGEE. Trimming stripped 0 bases from V and 1 base from J, with 8 bases between. The CDR3 sequence is 14 residues long. DNA for the CDR3: TGTGCCAGCAGCTTGGTTAGGAGTTCCTACGAGCAGTACTTC. Translated, it gives CASSLVRSSYEQYF. Based on the CDR3 plus reference TRBV5-8 and TRBJ2-7, the full variable domain is EAGVTQSPTHLIKTRGQQATLRCSPISGHTSVYWYQQALGLGLQFLLWYDEGEERNRGNFPPRFSGRQFPNYSSELNVNALELEDSALYLCASSLVRSSYEQYFGPGTRLTVT.

J is TRBJ2-5 and V is TRBV14; D uncertain. V shed 6 bases and J shed 4 bases, with 12 bases lying between them. The CDR3 runs to 13 residues. The germline gives CDR1 SGHDN, CDR2 FVKESK. The CDR3 spells CASRFGFTETQYF. Written as DNA, the CDR3 is TGTGCCAGCAGATTCGGGTTTACAGAGACCCAGTACTTC.

The rearrangement joins TRBV28 to TRBJ1-1, with TRBD1 identical over 7 bases. CDR1 is MDHEN, CDR2 SYDVKM, per germline. V shed 5 bases, J shed 0 bases, and the junction held 6 bases outside the gene matches. The CDR3 is 15 residues long. As DNA, the CDR3 is TGTGCCAGCAGTGAACTACAGGGGTTGAACACTGAAGCTTTCTTT. As protein: CASSELQGLNTEAFF.

The chain employs TRBV5-1 and TRBJ1-2; 7 bases are shared with TRBD1. J gave up 5 bases and V 6 bases, and 10 bases lay outside the gene matches. The length of the CDR3 is 14 residues. The germline gives CDR1 SGHRS, CDR2 YFSETQ. The CDR3 reads CASNLLGTDYGYTF. Written as DNA, the CDR3 is TGCGCCAGCAACCTCCTCGGGACAGATTATGGCTACACCTTC. The variable domain in full, completed from reference TRBV5-1 and TRBJ1-2, reads KAGVTQTPRYLIKTRGQQVTLSCSPISGHRSVSWYQQTPGQGLQFLFEYFSETQRNKGNFPGRFSGRQFSNSRSEMNVSTLELGDSALYLCASNLLGTDYGYTFGSGTRLTVV.

This chain links TRBV7-2 with TRBJ1-5; TRBD1 is a possible D gene (5 bases). There are 13 residues in the CDR3. From germline, CDR1 is SGHTA and CDR2 FQGNSA. Between the trimmed V and J ends, which lost 8 bases and 4 bases, there was a span of 12 bases. The CDR3 DNA reads as TGTGCCAGCGGCGACAGAACTAATCAGCCCCAGCATTTT. This codes for CASGDRTNQPQHF.

The table lists this clone with a count of one. V gene TRBV7-9 combines with J gene TRBJ1-2; D not certain. Per germline, CDR1 SEHNR and CDR2 FQNEAQ (reference sequence). V dropped 5 bases and J dropped 0 bases, with 13 bases sitting between them. This CDR3 spans 15 amino acids. Written as DNA, the CDR3 is TGTGCCAGCAGCCCCCCGGGAAGTCCTAACTATGGCTACACCTTC. This sequence encodes CASSPPGSPNYGYTF.

The rearrangement uses TRBV11-2 and TRBJ2-3; D is perhaps TRBD1 (7 bases). The CDR3 covers 16 residues. V lost 1 base and J lost 6, with 17 bases in between. Germline V CDR1 and CDR2: SGHAT, FQNNGV. Written as DNA, the CDR3 is TGTGCCAGCAGCTTAGTGCCAGGGGGGTATGGGGATACGCAGTATTTT. Translated: CASSLVPGGYGDTQYF.

This clone was counted a few times. The chain recombines TRBV19 with TRBJ1-6; possibly TRBD1 for D (5 bases). The CDR3 loop spans 14 amino acids. Germline lookup yields CDR1 LNHDA and CDR2 SQIVND (reference sequence). Trimming removed 5 bases at V and 11 bases at J, with 16 bases between. The CDR3, as DNA: TGTGCCAGTAGTCGATACGGGGGGAACGCACCCCTCCACTTT. Protein product: CASSRYGGNAPLHF.

V gene TRBV6-1 combines with J gene TRBJ1-2; TRBD1 is a possible D gene (5 bases). Looked up from germline, CDR1 is MNHNS and CDR2 is SASEGT. CDR3 length: 16 residues. Trimming took 6 bases from V and 5 from J, leaving 22 bases between them. The DNA for the CDR3 is TGTGCCAGCAGCGAATCCCATGGGGGAGGATGGTATGGCTACACCTTC. This sequence encodes CASSESHGGGWYGYTF.

This chain links TRBV5-1 with TRBJ2-1; D is unclear. The CDR3 consists of 12 residues. The germline V and J ends were trimmed by 0 bases and 8 bases, with 6 bases remaining between them. Germline CDR1 and CDR2: SGHRS and YFSETQ. This chain's CDR3 is CASSLEGDEQFF. The CDR3, as DNA: TGCGCCAGCAGCTTGGAGGGCGATGAGCAGTTCTTC.

J is TRBJ2-5 and V is TRBV5-1, with D possibly matching TRBD2 (6 bases). There are 14 residues in the CDR3. CDR1 SGHRS and CDR2 YFSETQ come from the germline V gene. V was cut by 5 bases and J by 4 bases, with 15 bases left in between. The CDR3 nucleotides read TGCGCCAGCAGAAATCCCGCCGGGGGAGAGACCCAGTACTTC. Amino acids: CASRNPAGGETQYF.

This chain links TRBV7-9 with TRBJ1-5; D is perhaps TRBD1 (5 bases). This CDR3 comprises 14 residues. Trimming took off 4 bases at V and 3 bases at J, with 10 bases between the two ends. In germline, CDR1 is SEHNR, CDR2 FQNEAQ (reference sequence). This CDR3 reads CASSSLGVNQPQHF. Written as DNA, the CDR3 is TGTGCCAGCAGCTCATTGGGGGTCAATCAGCCCCAGCATTTT.

CDR3: CASSLGTGDETQYF. DNA for the CDR3: TGCGCCAGCAGCTTGGGGACAGGGGATGAGACCCAGTACTTC. The rearrangement joins TRBV5-1 to TRBJ2-5, with 9 bases matching TRBD1. Losses at the gene ends were 0 bases for V and 5 bases for J; bases not matched to a gene: 2. Germline assignment: CDR1 SGHRS and CDR2 YFSETQ. CDR3 length: 14 residues.